The entry that follows covers one T cell receptor beta chain sequence. This CDR3 spans 16 amino acids. V lost 3 bases, J lost 0 bases, and 4 bases stayed unmatched. CDR1 is KGHSH, CDR2 LQKENI, per germline. This sample is drawn from a study of blood T cell repertoires in COVID-19. Study-wide background: Acute and convalescent COVID-19 samples came from the United States, Italy and Spain. The cDNA or gDNA used as material had been derived from T cells, B-cell-depleted T cells, or PBMCs.

Under the authors' procedure: Counts of nucleated cells, estimated from reference gene primer amplification, were obtained. The protocol was immunoSEQ multiplex PCR, while the TCRdb copy is restricted to in-frame clones and leaves out a portion. V and J calls and clone size are copied from that table; D and trimming were computed from the DNA. The sample lists roughly 120,000 clones, roughly four fifths occurring once. The source material was peripheral blood. This chain uses TRBV18 with TRBJ1-2; 10 nucleotides line up with TRBD1. The source is an older woman with acute or convalescent COVID-19. As DNA, the CDR3 is TGTGCCAGCTCACCGCCGGGACAGGGGACTAACTATGGCTACACCTTC. It is translated as CASSPPGQGTNYGYTF.